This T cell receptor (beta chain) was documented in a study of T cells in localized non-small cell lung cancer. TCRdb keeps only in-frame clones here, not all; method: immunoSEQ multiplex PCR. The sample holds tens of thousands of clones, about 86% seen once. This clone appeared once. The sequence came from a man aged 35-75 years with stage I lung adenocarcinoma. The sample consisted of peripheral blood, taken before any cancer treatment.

DNA for the CDR3: TGCGCCAGCAGCTCAGGGACTAGCGGGAGAGCAGATACGCAGTATTTT. The encoded protein is CASSSGTSGRADTQYF. The chain links TRBV5-1 to TRBJ2-3, with 14 bases aligning to TRBD2. Per the germline V gene, CDR1 is SGHRS and CDR2 is YFSETQ. J was trimmed by 4 bases and V by 3 bases; bases with no gene match: 4. The CDR3 consists of 16 residues.